This T cell receptor (beta chain) originates from a study of blood T cell repertoires in COVID-19. The wider study: Collection of acute and convalescent COVID-19 samples took place in the United States, Italy and Spain. PBMCs, B-cell-depleted T cells, or T cells provided the cDNA or gDNA that made up the material.

The V gene's germline CDR1 is LNHDA and CDR2 SQIVND (reference sequence). CDR3 length equals 13 residues. On this clone itself: A read error may produce the germline difference seen at one junction end.

Authors' methods: Estimation of nucleated cell counts was performed using reference gene primer amplification. Sequenced by immunoSEQ multiplex PCR; TCRdb stores in-frame clones only, minus some. V and J calls and clone size come straight from that table; D and trimming were deduced from the DNA. The sample holds approximately 84,000 clones, around 78% seen once. Material for sequencing was peripheral blood. The chain has TRBV19 and TRBJ2-7, with 9 bases aligning to TRBD2. This TCR was recovered from a human donor in a cohort sampled during active COVID-19. CDR3 amino acids: CASSIAGEYEQYF. The CDR3 DNA reads as TGTGCCAGTAGCATAGCGGGAGAGTACGAGCAGTACTTC. The full variable domain, in which reference TRBV19 and TRBJ2-7 provide the parts outside the CDR3, is DGGITQSPKYLFRKEGQNVTLSCEQNLNHDAMYWYRQDPGQGLRLIYYSQIVNDFQKGDIAEGYSVSREKKESFPLTVTSAQKNPTAFYLCASSIAGEYEQYFGPGTRLTVT.